A selection of T cell receptor beta chains follows, all from one sample in a study of vaccination and CD4 T cells after COVID-19. TCRdb ran MiXCR on the PCR reads and lists one entry per CDR3 protein. The sample has roughly 9,800 distinct CDR3 sequences, approximately 75% seen once. These receptors' targets are unknown. Sample: CD4+ T cells from blood, cultured in vitro. The receptor set was obtained from a human donor who had recovered from COVID-19. The CDR3 runs from the conserved cysteine through the conserved F or W. D genes are given only for firm matches. Clone size is given for some rows only: seen once, a few or many times, or a class if the clone is expanded.

>TRBD1|TRBJ1-5|NA|TRBV6-5
CASSYSGQISSNQPQHF
TGTGCCAGCAGTTACTCGGGACAGATAAGTAGCAATCAGCCCCAGCATTTT
>NA|TRBJ1-2|NA|TRBV20-1
CSARSGSYGGYTF
TGCAGTGCTAGGTCCGGGTCCTATGGAGGCTACACCTTC
>NA|TRBJ1-1|NA|TRBV20-1
CSAGGDGAFF
TGCAGTGCTGGGGGGGATGGGGCTTTCTTT
>NA|TRBJ1-5|NA|TRBV7-2
CASSLSTAYNQPQHF
TGTGCCAGCAGCTTAAGTACAGCTTACAATCAGCCCCAGCATTTT
>NA|TRBJ1-5|NA|TRBV6-2/TRBV6-3
CASSYRQNQPQHF
TGTGCCAGCAGTTACCGACAGAATCAGCCCCAGCATTTT
>NA|TRBJ2-6|NA|TRBV21-1
CASKNGGGRGSSGANVLTF
TGTGCCAGCAAGAATGGAGGAGGGAGGGGGAGCTCTGGGGCCAACGTCCTGACTTTC
>TRBD2|TRBJ2-7|NA|TRBV7-2
CASSLGLFGGLAGRTLYEQYF
TGTGCCAGCAGCTTAGGTTTATTTGGCGGACTAGCGGGGAGGACCCTTTACGAGCAGTACTTC
>TRBD1|TRBJ1-1|NA|TRBV20-1
CSADTGGGTEAFF
TGCAGTGCAGATACAGGGGGCGGCACTGAAGCTTTCTTT
>NA|TRBJ1-1|few|TRBV18
CASSPMGGQENTEAFF
TGTGCCAGCTCACCCATGGGGGGGCAGGAGAACACTGAAGCTTTCTTT
>TRBD1|TRBJ1-3|few|TRBV7-9
CASSFGGQGDTIYF
TGTGCCAGCAGCTTCGGCGGACAGGGAGACACCATATATTTT